One sample yielded the 12 T cell receptor beta chains listed below, sequenced in a study of cytomegalovirus exposure and HLA in healthy donors. The PCR employed 60 Vbeta primers together with 13 Jbeta primers. Clones were sequenced by immunoSEQ multiplex PCR, and TCRdb holds only the in-frame ones, with some missing. The sample shows under 200,000 clones, 77% of them seen only once. Sequencing used PBMCs. These receptor sequences come from a middle-aged man in good health and CMV-seropositive.

The chain combines TRBV5-5 with TRBJ1-2; 9 bases match TRBD1. The germline V gene has CDR1 SGHKS and CDR2 YYEKEE (reference sequence). The CDR3 has 14 residues. V shed 2 bases and J 8 bases; nucleotides not matched to a gene: 7. The CDR3 DNA is TGTGCCAGCAGCTTAGGGGACAGGGCTAGGGGCTACACCTTC. Encoded protein: CASSLGDRARGYTF. The whole variable domain, remainder taken from reference TRBV5-5 and TRBJ1-2, is DAGVTQSPTHLIKTRGQQVTLRCSPISGHKSVSWYQQVLGQGPQFIFQYYEKEERGRGNFPDRFSARQFPNYSSELNVNALLLGDSALYLCASSLGDRARGYTFGSGTRLTVV.

V gene TRBV18 combines with J gene TRBJ1-1; 8 positions match TRBD1. This CDR3 spans 14 amino acids. After removal of 5 bases from V and 6 bases from J, the junction contained 8 bases not matched to a gene. CDR1 KGHSH and CDR2 LQKENI come from the germline V gene. CDR3 sequence (DNA): TGTGCCAGCTCAGCCAGGACAGGGAGGGCTGAAGCTTTCTTT. Residues: CASSARTGRAEAFF.

The rearrangement uses TRBV7-9 and TRBJ1-1; TRBD1 matches 7 bases. Germline V gene data show CDR1 as SEHNR and CDR2 as FQNEAQ (reference sequence). V lost 5 bases and J lost 4; bases outside the gene matches: 16. The CDR3 is 17 amino acids. The DNA of the CDR3 is TGTGCCAGCAGCCCGGGCCGTGGGACAGACTATTCCACTGAAGCTTTCTTT. Translated, it gives CASSPGRGTDYSTEAFF.

This chain links TRBV27 with TRBJ1-1, with D possibly TRBD1 on 5 matching bases. The CDR3 is made up of 15 amino acids. Trimming pared 8 bases from V and 0 bases from J, leaving 16 bases between. CDR1 and CDR2 (germline): MNHEY, SMNVEV (reference sequence). CDR3 coding DNA: TGTGCCAGCTCGACAGTTCTGCGAATGAACACTGAAGCTTTCTTT. This sequence encodes CASSTVLRMNTEAFF.

The V call is TRBV4-1, the J call TRBJ1-2; 8 bases align to TRBD1. V shed 1 base, J shed 4 bases, and the junction held 8 bases outside the gene matches. From germline, CDR1 is MGHRA and CDR2 YSYEKL. The CDR3 totals 16 residues. The CDR3 region has the DNA TGCGCCAGCAGCCAAGGGACAGGGATATCGATCTATGGCTACACCTTC. It yields the protein CASSQGTGISIYGYTF.

This clone was detected once. The V and J genes are TRBV5-1 and TRBJ2-3, with a possible D match to TRBD1 (5 bases). The CDR3 has 15 amino acids. Trimming removed 0 bases at V and 0 bases at J, with 8 bases between. Germline V gene sequence: CDR1 SGHRS, CDR2 YFSETQ. CDR3 in DNA: TGCGCCAGCAGCTTGGAGGGGTCTAGCACAGATACGCAGTATTTT. Translation: CASSLEGSSTDTQYF. The entire variable domain, with the rest obtained from reference TRBV5-1 and TRBJ2-3, is as follows: KAGVTQTPRYLIKTRGQQVTLSCSPISGHRSVSWYQQTPGQGLQFLFEYFSETQRNKGNFPGRFSGRQFSNSRSEMNVSTLELGDSALYLCASSLEGSSTDTQYFGPGTRLTVL.

The rearrangement links TRBV10-3 to TRBJ2-5; the match to TRBD2 covers 8 bases. V shed 0 bases and J 2 bases; nucleotides not matched to a gene: 8. The CDR3 loop spans 17 amino acids. Germline CDR1 reads ENHRY; CDR2 reads SYGVKD. The DNA of the CDR3 is TGTGCCATCAGTGAGTCTGGCGGGGGGCTCGGGCAAGAGACCCAGTACTTC. Protein product: CAISESGGGLGQETQYF.

CDR3: CASSLQAATDTQYF. CDR3 coding DNA: TGTGCCAGCAGCTTACAAGCGGCCACAGATACGCAGTATTTT. This sequence joins TRBV7-3 and TRBJ2-3; maybe TRBD2 (5 bases). CDR3 length: 14 residues. Per germline, CDR1 SGHTA and CDR2 FQGTGA. Trimming removed 2 bases at V and 2 bases at J, with 8 bases between.

This chain joins TRBV6-1 and TRBJ2-3; D not resolved. The germline V and J ends were trimmed by 0 bases and 1 base, with 8 bases remaining between them. Per the germline V gene, CDR1 is MNHNS and CDR2 is SASEGT. The CDR3 has 15 residues. CDR3 sequence: CASSEAQRGTDTQYF. As DNA, the CDR3 is TGTGCCAGCAGTGAAGCGCAGCGAGGCACAGATACGCAGTATTTT.

This sequence joins TRBV5-1 and TRBJ1-2, with 9 bases aligning to TRBD1. Germline CDR1 is SGHRS and CDR2 is YFSETQ. The CDR3 sequence is 16 residues long. Trimming at V came to 0 bases and at J to 3 bases, leaving 6 bases not matched to a gene. The DNA of the CDR3 is TGCGCCAGCAGCTTGGAGACAGGGGGGGCGGACTATGGCTACACCTTC. Residues: CASSLETGGADYGYTF.

This clone was detected once. The J gene is TRBJ1-6, the V gene TRBV18; 7 nucleotides align to TRBD1. The CDR3 runs 15 residues. CDR1 and CDR2 from the germline V gene are KGHSH and LQKENI. The ends lost 6 bases at V and 10 bases at J; junction bases unmatched: 12. For the CDR3, the DNA is TGTGCCAGCTCTCCAAAGCAGGGGGTGGGCTCACCCCTCCACTTT. Its translation is CASSPKQGVGSPLHF. Drawing the rest from reference TRBV18 and TRBJ1-6, the complete variable domain is NAGVMQNPRHLVRRRGQEARLRCSPMKGHSHVYWYRQLPEEGLKFMVYLQKENIIDESGMPKERFSAEFPKEGPSILRIQQVVRGDSAAYFCASSPKQGVGSPLHFGNGTRLTVT.

J is TRBJ1-1 and V is TRBV9; perhaps TRBD1 as D (5 bases). The CDR3 is made up of 12 amino acids. Per germline, CDR1 SGDLS and CDR2 YYNGEE. Trimming stripped 4 bases from V and 4 bases from J, with 8 bases between. CDR3 amino acids: CASSSQGTEAFF. DNA for the CDR3: TGTGCCAGCAGCTCGCAGGGCACTGAAGCTTTCTTT.